The sequence of this TCR beta chain was determined in a study of response to subunit inactivated influenza vaccine. Findings and caveats of the study: A suggestion made by the authors is that each seasonal influenza vaccination recruits few new T cells.

Each CDR3 protein is one row after TCRdb ran MiXCR on the RT-PCR reads. The table records fewer than 800,000 distinct CDR3 sequences, approximately 15% of them present only once. This clonotype was counted between two and nine times. The target antigen is unknown. The clonotype comes from a man in his fifties who received an inactivated influenza vaccine. Source: PBMCs from blood, taken roughly 12 days after vaccination.

In DNA, the CDR3 is TGCAGTGCTAGGGGGCCCCCGGGACAGGGTTACGAGCAGTACTTC. Translating gives CSARGPPGQGYEQYF. The chain recombines TRBV20-1 with TRBJ2-7; 9 bases match TRBD1. J lost 4 bases, V lost 3 bases, and 10 bases had no gene match. Germline CDR1 DFQATT, CDR2 SNEGSKA (reference sequence). The CDR3 has 15 residues.